The next 31 T cell receptor beta chains were all read from a single sample in a study of blood T cell repertoires in COVID-19 (dated by TCRdb to 2019 to 2021). The method was the immunoSEQ multiplex PCR assay. TCRdb holds this immuneACCESS table with in-frame rearrangements only. Some clones are missing; in checked studies, unresolved V genes explain under half, and the rest has no known cause. The sample contains 250,000 to 350,000 clones, approximately 90% of them found a single time. The ten most abundant clones make up about 3.9% of the sample. The sample consisted of peripheral blood. The receptors stem from a woman aged 45-65 years with active or convalescent COVID-19.

The V and J genes are TRBV5-1 and TRBJ1-6; D not resolved. Trimming shortened V by 3 bases and J by 9 bases, and 13 bases separated the two germline ends. The CDR3 length is 14 residues. Germline loops: CDR1 SGHRS, CDR2 YFSETQ. Here the CDR3 reads CASSSESGRSPLHF. The CDR3 coding sequence is TGCGCCAGCAGCTCCGAGAGTGGGCGTTCACCCCTCCACTTT. The variable domain in full, with the rest retrieved from reference TRBV5-1 and TRBJ1-6, is KAGVTQTPRYLIKTRGQQVTLSCSPISGHRSVSWYQQTPGQGLQFLFEYFSETQRNKGNFPGRFSGRQFSNSRSEMNVSTLELGDSALYLCASSSESGRSPLHFGNGTRLTVT.

This clone occurred once. The chain joins TRBV7-2 to TRBJ2-7, with 10 bases that match TRBD2. There are 15 residues in the CDR3. V was pared by 3 bases and J by 1 base, with 3 bases of the junction left unmatched. Germline CDR1 and CDR2: SGHTA and FQGNSA. The CDR3 loop reads CASSFVAGGSYEQYF. The CDR3 bases are TGTGCCAGCAGCTTTGTAGCGGGAGGATCCTACGAGCAGTACTTC.

This clone was counted a single time. The V call is TRBV5-1, the J call TRBJ1-1; TRBD1 matches at 8 bases. The CDR3 is made up of 15 amino acids. CDR1 is SGHRS, CDR2 YFSETQ, per germline. V lost 4 bases to trimming and J lost 1 base; unmatched junction nucleotides: 6. The CDR3 region is CASSLADRGNTEAFF. As DNA, the CDR3 is TGCGCCAGCAGCCTTGCAGACAGGGGGAACACTGAAGCTTTCTTT.

The rearrangement uses TRBV11-2 and TRBJ1-3; 9 bases are shared with TRBD1. This CDR3 contains 16 residues. The J segment lost 2 bases and the V segment lost 6 bases, leaving 8 bases of the junction unmatched. Germline lookup yields CDR1 SGHAT and CDR2 FQNNGV. Here the CDR3 reads CASSYTRQGAGNTIYF. CDR3 sequence (DNA): TGTGCCAGCAGTTATACAAGACAGGGGGCTGGAAACACCATATATTTT.

The chain has TRBV18 and TRBJ2-3, with 8 positions matching TRBD2. CDR1 is KGHSH, CDR2 LQKENI, per germline. The CDR3 spans 19 residues. V lost 5 bases to trimming and J lost 4 bases; unmatched junction nucleotides: 20. The CDR3 loop reads CASSASTLRPGLDADTQYF. DNA for the CDR3: TGTGCCAGCTCAGCCTCGACCCTCAGACCGGGACTAGACGCAGATACGCAGTATTTT.

This clone showed up just once. The chain uses TRBV6-5 and TRBJ2-3; a possible D gene is TRBD2 (6 bases). Germline loops: CDR1 MNHEY, CDR2 SVGAGI. The CDR3 runs to 13 residues. V was clipped by 6 bases and J by 2 bases, with 9 bases between them. The CDR3 region has the DNA TGTGCCAGCAGAAGGGACTTCACAGATACGCAGTATTTT. Its protein product is CASRRDFTDTQYF.

V usage is TRBV6-5 and J usage is TRBJ1-1, with 8 positions matching TRBD1. Looked up from germline, CDR1 is MNHEY and CDR2 is SVGAGI. V lost 6 bases to trimming and J lost 3 bases; unmatched junction nucleotides: 6. This CDR3 is 14 amino acids long. The CDR3 sequence is CASRTRGLDTEAFF. CDR3 nucleotide sequence: TGTGCCAGCAGGACCAGGGGGCTTGACACTGAAGCTTTCTTT.

CDR3 residues: CAIGLRDTQYF. For the CDR3, the DNA is TGTGCCATCGGACTTAGGGATACGCAGTATTTT. The chain carries TRBV3-1 (or the pseudogene TRBV3-2) and TRBJ2-3, with a tentative D call TRBD2 (5 bases). The germline V and J ends were trimmed by 10 bases and 6 bases, with 11 bases remaining between them. The CDR3 runs to 11 residues. Germline-derived CDR1 and CDR2 are LGHDT and YNNKEL (reference sequence).

The rearrangement links TRBV5-1 to TRBJ2-7; 10 bases are shared with TRBD2. J lost 5 bases, V lost 2 bases, and 7 bases had no gene match. CDR1 and CDR2 from the germline V gene are SGHRS and YFSETQ. The CDR3 extends over 15 amino acids. CDR3 sequence reads: CASSLLAGPPHEQYF. CDR3 DNA sequence: TGCGCCAGCAGCTTACTAGCGGGACCTCCTCACGAGCAGTACTTC.

This chain joins TRBV6-5 and TRBJ1-4; possibly TRBD1 for D (5 bases). V shed 7 bases and J shed 6 bases, with 15 bases lying between them. CDR1 is MNHEY and CDR2 is SVGAGI in the germline V gene. The CDR3 length is 14 residues. The CDR3 is CASTKWGEDEKLFF. The CDR3 DNA sequence: TGTGCCAGCACCAAGTGGGGGGAAGATGAAAAACTGTTTTTT.

This clone was recorded once. This chain links TRBV2 with TRBJ2-5, with D possibly TRBD2 on 6 matching bases. Trimming removed 7 bases at V and 5 bases at J, with 17 bases between. The CDR3 runs to 14 residues. The germline V gene encodes CDR1 SNHLY and CDR2 FYNNEI. CDR3 residues: CASNGGAAGETQYF. Here the CDR3 DNA reads TGTGCCAGCAATGGCGGGGCTGCGGGGGAGACCCAGTACTTC.

This rearrangement joins TRBV7-6 to TRBJ2-2; 8 nucleotides match TRBD2. Unmatched junction bases numbered 9, after V lost 3 bases and J lost 6 bases. Germline V gene sequence: CDR1 SGHVS, CDR2 FNYEAQ. The length of the CDR3 is 16 residues. The CDR3 DNA is TGTGCCAGCAGCTTGAACAGCGGGAGTACCGCCGGGGAGCTGTTTTTT. Amino acid sequence: CASSLNSGSTAGELFF.

The chain combines TRBV5-1 with TRBJ1-1; the D gene is possibly TRBD1 (6 bases). Trimming pared 3 bases from V and 3 bases from J, leaving 15 bases between. This CDR3 contains 15 residues. The germline V gene encodes CDR1 SGHRS and CDR2 YFSETQ. CDR3 DNA sequence: TGCGCCAGCAGCTGGGGGCAGGGACCCTACACTGAAGCTTTCTTT. It translates to CASSWGQGPYTEAFF.

The chain is built from TRBV9 and TRBJ2-2, with 10 bases fitting TRBD2. This CDR3 spans 17 amino acids. Germline values: CDR1 SGDLS, CDR2 YYNGEE. V shed 0 bases, J shed 0 bases, and the junction held 2 bases outside the gene matches. The CDR3 region has the DNA TGTGCCAGCAGCGTAGCGGGACTAGCGTCGAACACCGGGGAGCTGTTTTTT. The encoded protein is CASSVAGLASNTGELFF.

The J gene is TRBJ1-2, the V gene TRBV30; tentative D call: TRBD1 (6 bases). V was trimmed by 0 bases and J by 4 bases, leaving 12 bases between them. The CDR3 contains 14 residues. Germline CDR1 and CDR2: GTSNPN and SVGIG (reference sequence). The CDR3 DNA is TGTGCCTGGAGTGTCCGTCGGACAGCCTATGGCTACACCTTC. Its translation is CAWSVRRTAYGYTF.

This chain links TRBV7-2 with TRBJ2-7; D call uncertain. This CDR3 is built from 13 residues. V was trimmed by 1 base and J by 5 bases, leaving 9 bases between them. The germline CDR1 and CDR2 sequences are SGHTA and FQGNSA. The CDR3 is CASSLVRGDEQYF. In DNA, the CDR3 is TGTGCCAGCAGCTTAGTGCGAGGCGACGAGCAGTACTTC.

The chain is built from TRBV5-1 and TRBJ2-7, with 11 bases fitting TRBD2. Unmatched junction bases numbered 10, after V lost 0 bases and J lost 2 bases. The CDR3 length is 18 residues. CDR1 is SGHRS, CDR2 YFSETQ, per germline. The CDR3: CASSLDPSGGPHPYEQYF. The CDR3 coding sequence is TGCGCCAGCAGCTTGGATCCTAGCGGGGGGCCCCATCCCTACGAGCAGTACTTC.

J is TRBJ2-7 and V is TRBV20-1; perhaps TRBD1 as D (5 bases). Germline CDR1 reads DFQATT; CDR2 reads SNEGSKA (reference sequence). This CDR3 comprises 10 residues. CDR3 DNA sequence: TGCAGCGCCGGGCAGGGCGAGCAGTACTTC. As protein: CSAGQGEQYF.

The genes are TRBV4-2 and TRBJ1-2, with 10 bases lining up with TRBD1. CDR3 length: 14 amino acids. Germline V gene lookup returns CDR1 LGHNA and CDR2 YNFKEQ. Trimming took 1 base from V and 8 from J; bases not matched to a gene: 4. The CDR3 sequence is CASSQADRGRGYTF. For the CDR3, the DNA is TGTGCCAGCAGCCAAGCCGACAGGGGGCGAGGCTACACCTTC.

V and J are TRBV4-3 and TRBJ2-7, with a possible D match to TRBD1 (5 bases). V shed 4 bases and J shed 2 bases, with 15 bases lying between them. CDR1 and CDR2 (germline): LGHNA, YSLEER. This CDR3 region has 15 residues. CDR3 in DNA: TGCGCCAGCAGCCCAGAACAGGATTCTACCTACGAGCAGTACTTC. It yields the protein CASSPEQDSTYEQYF.

The CDR3 coding sequence is TGTGCCAGTAGTATCCTCCAGGGGGACTATGGCTACACCTTC. Protein: CASSILQGDYGYTF. This sequence joins TRBV19 and TRBJ1-2; 7 bases align to TRBD1. V trimming: 3 bases; J trimming: 3 bases; junction bases outside the gene matches: 4. This CDR3 contains 14 residues. Germline V gene data show CDR1 as LNHDA and CDR2 as SQIVND (reference sequence).

V and J are TRBV7-2 and TRBJ1-5; a possible D gene is TRBD1 (6 bases). The germline V and J ends were trimmed by 6 bases and 5 bases, with 11 bases remaining between them. The CDR3 extends over 13 amino acids. Germline values: CDR1 SGHTA, CDR2 FQGNSA. CDR3 nucleotides: TGTGCCAGCAGTGGCAGGGGCGATCAGCCCCAGCATTTT. Its translation: CASSGRGDQPQHF.

The chain links TRBV6-1 to TRBJ2-2; 8 bases are a match to TRBD2. The J segment lost 2 bases and the V segment lost 2 bases, leaving 4 bases of the junction unmatched. The V gene's germline CDR1 is MNHNS and CDR2 SASEGT. This CDR3 spans 16 amino acids. CDR3 residues: CASSEPSGGNTGELFF. CDR3 DNA: TGTGCCAGCAGTGAACCCAGCGGGGGAAACACCGGGGAGCTGTTTTTT.

The rearrangement uses TRBV7-2 and TRBJ2-7; D not certain. Germline-derived CDR1 and CDR2 are SGHTA and FQGNSA. The CDR3 loop spans 11 amino acids. Trimming took off 5 bases at V and 3 bases at J, with 5 bases between the two ends. This chain's CDR3 is CASSDNYEQYF. The CDR3 coding sequence is TGTGCCAGCAGCGACAACTACGAGCAGTACTTC. The full variable domain, rest sourced from reference TRBV7-2 and TRBJ2-7, is GAGVSQSPSNKVTEKGKDVELRCDPISGHTALYWYRQSLGQGLEFLIYFQGNSAPDKSGLPSDRFSAERTGGSVSTLTIQRTQQEDSAVYLCASSDNYEQYFGPGTRLTVT.

This chain connects TRBV28 to TRBJ1-1; D remains ambiguous. V was pared by 7 bases and J by 6 bases, with 15 bases between. The length of the CDR3 is 13 residues. Germline CDR1 and CDR2: MDHEN and SYDVKM. CDR3: CASKFQVLPEAFF. The CDR3 DNA reads TGTGCCAGCAAATTTCAGGTGCTGCCTGAAGCTTTCTTT.

V usage is TRBV28 and J usage is TRBJ2-4; 9 bases fit TRBD1. The CDR3 is 19 residues long. The germline CDR1 and CDR2 sequences are MDHEN and SYDVKM. The ends lost 4 bases at V and 0 bases at J; junction bases unmatched: 13. This CDR3 is CASSSQDRGGGVAKNIQYF. For the CDR3, the DNA is TGTGCCAGCAGTTCGCAGGACAGGGGAGGTGGGGTAGCCAAAAACATTCAGTACTTC. Based on the CDR3 plus reference TRBV28 and TRBJ2-4, the full variable domain is DVKVTQSSRYLVKRTGEKVFLECVQDMDHENMFWYRQDPGLGLRLIYFSYDVKMKEKGDIPEGYSVSREKKERFSLILESASTNQTSMYLCASSSQDRGGGVAKNIQYFGAGTRLSVL.

The chain joins TRBV4-1 to TRBJ2-3; tentatively, D is TRBD2 (6 bases). CDR1 is MGHRA, CDR2 YSYEKL, per germline. V dropped 3 bases and J dropped 1 base, with 14 bases sitting between them. The CDR3 runs 16 residues. For the CDR3, the DNA is TGCGCCAGCAGCCAGGCCCGGGGGTTCGGCACAGATACGCAGTATTTT. This translates into CASSQARGFGTDTQYF.

This chain connects TRBV27 to TRBJ2-1; TRBD2 matches 9 bases. The junction had 4 bases not matched to a gene; V was cut back by 6 bases and J by 4 bases. The CDR3 sequence is 14 residues long. Per the germline V gene, CDR1 is MNHEY and CDR2 is SMNVEV (reference sequence). The CDR3 DNA sequence: TGTGCCAGCAGCAGCGGGAGGCAATACAATGAGCAGTTCTTC. Its translation is CASSSGRQYNEQFF.

This chain joins TRBV7-2 and TRBJ2-3, with TRBD1 matching over 7 bases. J was trimmed by 5 bases and V by 3 bases; bases with no gene match: 20. The length of the CDR3 is 19 residues. Germline V gene sequence: CDR1 SGHTA, CDR2 FQGNSA. The DNA for the CDR3 is TGTGCCAGCAGCTTGGGCGCGGGCACAGGGGCTCTCTCCTTAGATACGCAGTATTTT. Encoded protein: CASSLGAGTGALSLDTQYF.

This chain uses TRBV30 with TRBJ2-1, with D perhaps TRBD2 (6 bases). Germline V gene lookup returns CDR1 GTSNPN and CDR2 SVGIG (reference sequence). The V end was cut by 5 bases, the J end by 4 bases, with 12 bases between. The CDR3 covers 13 residues. The CDR3 here is CAWGRLLYNEQFF. As DNA, the CDR3 is TGTGCCTGGGGGAGGCTTCTTTACAATGAGCAGTTCTTC.

V usage is TRBV7-9 and J usage is TRBJ2-5, with D unresolved. V lost 7 bases, J lost 5 bases, and 14 bases lay in between. The length of the CDR3 is 13 residues. The germline gives CDR1 SEHNR, CDR2 FQNEAQ (reference sequence). CDR3 sequence (DNA): TGTGCCAGCAACAAATTCTACGGGGAGACCCAGTACTTC. This sequence encodes CASNKFYGETQYF.